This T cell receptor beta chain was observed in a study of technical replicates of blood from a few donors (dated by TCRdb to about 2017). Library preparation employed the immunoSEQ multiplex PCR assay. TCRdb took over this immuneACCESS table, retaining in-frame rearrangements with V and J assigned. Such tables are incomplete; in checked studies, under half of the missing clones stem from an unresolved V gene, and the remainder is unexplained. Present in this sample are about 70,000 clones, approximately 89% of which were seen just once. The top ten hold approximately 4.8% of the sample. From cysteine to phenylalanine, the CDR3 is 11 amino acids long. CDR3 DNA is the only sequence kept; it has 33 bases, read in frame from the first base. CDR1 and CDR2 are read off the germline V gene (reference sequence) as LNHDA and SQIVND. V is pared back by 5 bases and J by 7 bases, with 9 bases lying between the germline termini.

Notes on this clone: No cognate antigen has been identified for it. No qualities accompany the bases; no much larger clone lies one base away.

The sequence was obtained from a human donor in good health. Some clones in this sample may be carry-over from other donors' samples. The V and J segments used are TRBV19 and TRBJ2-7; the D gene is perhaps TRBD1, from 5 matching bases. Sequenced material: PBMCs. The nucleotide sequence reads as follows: TGTGCCAGTAGTTTAAGGGGAGAGCAGTACTTC. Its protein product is CASSLRGEQYF.